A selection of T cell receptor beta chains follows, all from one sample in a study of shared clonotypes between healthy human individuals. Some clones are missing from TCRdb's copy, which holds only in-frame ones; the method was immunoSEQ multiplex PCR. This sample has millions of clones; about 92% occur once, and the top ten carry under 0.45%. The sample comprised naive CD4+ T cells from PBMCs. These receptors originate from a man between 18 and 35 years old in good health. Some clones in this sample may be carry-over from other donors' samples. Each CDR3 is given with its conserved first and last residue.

CASSRGRRAQETQYF	TRBV28	TRBJ2-5
CASSPRDRGVTPLHF	TRBV27	TRBJ1-6
CASSARTGTVGGANVLTF	TRBV2	TRBJ2-6
CASSDHALNTGELFF	TRBV25-1	TRBJ2-2
CASSVSTNTEAFF	TRBV19	TRBJ1-1
CASSDPSRNGELFF	TRBV5-4	TRBJ2-2
CASSLSGQAGTEAFF	TRBV7-3	TRBJ1-1
CASSQPRGSGRDYEQYF	TRBV4-1	TRBJ2-7
CASGKGGTDTQYF	TRBV12-5	TRBJ2-3
CASYANTEAFF	TRBV28	TRBJ1-1
CASSQGRGEGTRTEAFF	TRBV4-1	TRBJ1-1
CASSLGLAGPYNEQFF	TRBV11-2	TRBJ2-1
CASSFPGGYEQYF	TRBV18	TRBJ2-7
CASSERASWGQPQHF	TRBV6-1	TRBJ1-5
CASSESRRGSPLHF	TRBV10-1	TRBJ1-6
CASSLNGGNTEAFF	TRBV11-3	TRBJ1-1
CASSIIGGGQGGLGKNIQYF	TRBV19	TRBJ2-4
CASSLRGSYEQYF	TRBV27	TRBJ2-7
CASSLVVSGPTGELFF	TRBV5-8	TRBJ2-2
CASFGIMNTEAFF	TRBV28	TRBJ1-1
CASSQEGSHQPQHF	TRBV4-1	TRBJ1-5
CSVAGPGNTEAFF	TRBV29-1	TRBJ1-1
CAWSRAGASYEQYF	TRBV30	TRBJ2-7
CASSPPGLAGGPTQYF	TRBV18	TRBJ2-3
CASSLIQGYEQYF	TRBV6-5	TRBJ2-7
CASIRSTEAFF	TRBV6-5	TRBJ1-1
CSVEDQSGNTIYF	TRBV29-1	TRBJ1-3
CATTGGIGSTEAFF	TRBV10-3	TRBJ1-1
CASSQESAGWIQETQYF	TRBV4-1	TRBJ2-5
CASSRIDRVGTDTQYF	TRBV28	TRBJ2-3
CASSLDAAYNEQFF	TRBV5-1	TRBJ2-1
CATSRDYGTGELFF	TRBV15	TRBJ2-2
CASSLAGGREAFF	TRBV5-1	TRBJ1-1
CASSPRTSGRRGELFF	TRBV7-2	TRBJ2-2